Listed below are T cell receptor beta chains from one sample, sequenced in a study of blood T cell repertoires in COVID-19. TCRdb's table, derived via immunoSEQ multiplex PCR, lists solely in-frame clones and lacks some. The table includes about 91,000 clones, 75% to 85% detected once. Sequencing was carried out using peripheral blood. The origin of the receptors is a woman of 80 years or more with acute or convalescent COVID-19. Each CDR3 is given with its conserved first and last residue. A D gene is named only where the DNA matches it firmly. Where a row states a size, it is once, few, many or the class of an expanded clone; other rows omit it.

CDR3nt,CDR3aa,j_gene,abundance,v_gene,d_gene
TGCAGCGTAGGGACAGGAGCACGGGGCTACACCTTC,CSVGTGARGYTF,TRBJ1-2,-,TRBV29-1,TRBD1
TGTGCCAGTAGTATTGCACAGGGTGATAACTATGGCTACACCTTC,CASSIAQGDNYGYTF,TRBJ1-2,-,TRBV19,-
TGTGCCAGCTCACCACAAGGGGGCTCCTACAATGAGCAGTTCTTC,CASSPQGGSYNEQFF,TRBJ2-1,-,TRBV18,-
TGTGCCAGCAGTCTAGGGGGTTTAAATCAGCCCCAGCATTTT,CASSLGGLNQPQHF,TRBJ1-5,-,TRBV28,-
TGTGCCAGCAGCTCGGGGGGGATTGCGAACTACACCTTC,CASSSGGIANYTF,TRBJ1-2,-,TRBV7-9,-
TGTGCCAGCAGCTCCGGGACAGGGGGCGGCACCGGGGAGCTGTTTTTT,CASSSGTGGGTGELFF,TRBJ2-2,-,TRBV5-8,TRBD1
TGTGCCAGCAGTTACTCTGGCTTAGGGGAAGAGACCCAGTACTTC,CASSYSGLGEETQYF,TRBJ2-5,-,TRBV6-6,-
TGTGCCAGCAGCTTAGCACAGGGAATAGATTCACCCCTCCACTTT,CASSLAQGIDSPLHF,TRBJ1-6,-,TRBV7-9,-
TGTGCCTGGAGTGTGGAGGGGGCTCAGCCCCAGCATTTT,CAWSVEGAQPQHF,TRBJ1-5,-,TRBV30,TRBD1
TGTGCCAGCAGTGTCACGACCCAGGGGAGTCTGACTTTC,CASSVTTQGSLTF,TRBJ2-6,few,TRBV6-2/TRBV6-3,-
TGTGCCACCAGTGTTTCGCAGGGTAGGCAGTACTTC,CATSVSQGRQYF,TRBJ2-7,-,TRBV24-1,-
TGTGCCAGCTCACCCCAGACAGGGGTGGAAAATTCACCCCTCCACTTT,CASSPQTGVENSPLHF,TRBJ1-6,-,TRBV18,TRBD1
TGTGCCAGCAGCCAAGCGGGACTCGGTTACAATGAGCAGTTCTTC,CASSQAGLGYNEQFF,TRBJ2-1,-,TRBV14,-
TGTGCCAGCTCACGGACATTTGGGGATACGCAGTATTTT,CASSRTFGDTQYF,TRBJ2-3,-,TRBV18,-
TGTGCCAGCAGTGAAGGAGGGCTGCTGTTTTTT,CASSEGGLLFF,TRBJ1-4,once,TRBV25-1,-
TGCGCCAGTGCCCAAGACAGGGGGAGCAATCAGCCCCAGCATTTT,CASAQDRGSNQPQHF,TRBJ1-5,-,TRBV10-1,TRBD1
TGTGCCAGCAGTGAGCCCCCCATCCAGGGCGAAAAACTGTTTTTT,CASSEPPIQGEKLFF,TRBJ1-4,-,TRBV2,-
TGTGCCAGCAGCATAAGACGGGACAGGATGGCAGATACGCAGTATTTT,CASSIRRDRMADTQYF,TRBJ2-3,-,TRBV11-2,TRBD1